This T cell receptor beta chain comes out of a study of blood T cell repertoires in COVID-19. Study context: Sites in the United States, Italy and Spain provided acute and convalescent COVID-19 samples. Sources were T cells, B-cell-depleted T cells, or PBMCs; the material itself was cDNA or gDNA.

Profiling relied on immunoSEQ multiplex PCR, and the TCRdb table lists in-frame clones only, not all of them. Of about 100,000 clones listed, 80% to 90% are singletons. Germline V lookup: CDR1 SGHVS, CDR2 FNYEAQ. The CDR3 has 14 amino acids. Trimming removed 5 bases from V and 8 bases from J; junction bases left unmatched: 3. The gene calls are TRBV7-6 and TRBJ2-1; 13 bases map to TRBD2. This receptor was taken from a man of 80 years or more with acute or convalescent COVID-19. The specimen was peripheral blood. The CDR3 reads CASSIGLAGDEQFF. The CDR3 DNA sequence: TGTGCCAGCAGCATAGGACTAGCGGGAGATGAGCAGTTCTTC.